A single sample gave rise to the 23 T cell receptor beta chains below, sequenced in a study of shared clonotypes between healthy human individuals. Repertoires were generated with immunoSEQ multiplex PCR, while TCRdb's copy carries only in-frame clones and drops some. The data contain about 1.5 million clones, 98% of them seen just once; the ten biggest clones take up 0.4% to 0.55%. Sequenced material: naive CD4+ T cells sorted from blood. Subset indicated: CD45RA+ positively selected. The source is a man aged 30 to 45 in good health.

As to this clone: The sample holds other DNA sequences that translate to the same CDR3. V is TRBV15 and J is TRBJ1-1; D is ambiguous. The CDR3 is 12 residues long. The V and J ends lost 0 bases and 8 bases respectively, with 7 bases between them. Per germline, CDR1 LNHNV and CDR2 YYDKDF (reference sequence). The CDR3 protein is CATSRDLGEAFF. DNA of the CDR3: TGTGCCACCAGCAGAGATTTGGGCGAAGCTTTCTTT.

As regards this clone: Other DNA sequences from this sample encode an identical CDR3 as well. V usage is TRBV9 and J usage is TRBJ2-3; 8 bases map to TRBD2. This CDR3 is 15 amino acids long. Trimming removed 1 base from V and 2 bases from J; junction bases left unmatched: 3. The germline CDR1 and CDR2 sequences are SGDLS and YYNGEE. CDR3 region: CASSVTSGSTDTQYF. CDR3 bases: TGTGCCAGCAGCGTAACTAGCGGCTCCACAGATACGCAGTATTTT. The full variable domain, in which reference TRBV9 and TRBJ2-3 provide the parts outside the CDR3, is DSGVTQTPKHLITATGQRVTLRCSPRSGDLSVYWYQQSLDQGLQFLIQYYNGEERAKGNILERFSAQQFPDLHSELNLSSLELGDSALYFCASSVTSGSTDTQYFGPGTRLTVL.

The chain combines TRBV5-4 with TRBJ2-2; TRBD2 might be the D (6 bases). The germline V gene has CDR1 SGHNT and CDR2 YYREEE (reference sequence). The CDR3 loop spans 15 amino acids. V was shortened by 4 bases and J by 1 base, with 11 bases between the two germline ends. CDR3 in amino acids: CASSISGGNTGELFF. In nucleotides, the CDR3 is TGTGCCAGCAGCATTAGCGGAGGGAACACCGGGGAGCTGTTTTTT.

CDR3 loop: CASSIMPGQVYGYTF. The CDR3 DNA sequence: TGCGCCAGCAGCATAATGCCGGGACAGGTCTATGGCTACACCTTC. V gene TRBV5-1 combines with J gene TRBJ1-2; 8 positions agree with TRBD1. The V segment lost 4 bases and the J segment 4 bases; nucleotides outside the gene matches: 9. Per the germline V gene, CDR1 is SGHRS and CDR2 is YFSETQ. This CDR3 region has 15 residues.

CDR3 DNA sequence: TGTGCCAGCAGTGAATCCGGACTAGGAAATGAGCAGTTCTTC. Protein sequence: CASSESGLGNEQFF. This chain links TRBV25-1 with TRBJ2-1; 7 positions agree with TRBD2. CDR3 length: 14 residues. Losses at the gene ends were 1 base for V and 7 bases for J; bases not matched to a gene: 4. Germline lookup yields CDR1 MGHDK and CDR2 SYGVNS.

The rearrangement links TRBV2 to TRBJ2-7; 10 nucleotides agree with TRBD1. J gave up 6 bases and V 3 bases, and 5 bases lay outside the gene matches. The CDR3 is 14 amino acids. CDR1 is SNHLY and CDR2 is FYNNEI in the germline V gene. This chain's CDR3 is CASSDRDRGTEQYF. The CDR3 nucleotides read TGTGCCAGCAGTGACCGGGACAGGGGTACCGAGCAGTACTTC.

CDR3 amino acids: CASSPLRRLGNEQYF. For the CDR3, the DNA is TGTGCCAGCTCACCGCTCCGGAGGCTGGGAAACGAGCAGTACTTC. The J gene is TRBJ2-7, the V gene TRBV18; maybe TRBD2 (5 bases). Germline V gives CDR1 KGHSH, CDR2 LQKENI. CDR3 length equals 15 residues. Trimming took off 3 bases at V and 5 bases at J, with 17 bases between the two ends.

The chain has TRBV10-2 and TRBJ1-5; D gene ambiguous. The germline V gene has CDR1 WSHSY and CDR2 SAAADI. This CDR3 spans 14 amino acids. The ends were cut back, 0 bases at V and 0 bases at J, with 3 bases in the middle. The CDR3 nucleotides are TGCGCCAGCAGTGAGTCTTATAGCAATCAGCCCCAGCATTTT. Its translation: CASSESYSNQPQHF.

The J gene is TRBJ2-3, the V gene TRBV18; TRBD2 might be the D (6 bases). With 5 bases removed from V and 0 bases from J, the gap between germline ends came to 15 bases. In germline, CDR1 is KGHSH, CDR2 LQKENI. The CDR3 is 16 residues long. The CDR3 sequence is CASSGLAGTSTDTQYF. The CDR3 DNA sequence: TGTGCCAGCTCAGGCCTCGCGGGGACTAGCACAGATACGCAGTATTTT.

The chain links TRBV7-8 to TRBJ2-7; tentative D call: TRBD2 (6 bases). The CDR3 totals 15 residues. The germline CDR1 and CDR2 sequences are SGHVS and FQNEAQ. V was shortened by 3 bases and J by 7 bases, with 19 bases between the two germline ends. Here the CDR3 reads CASSFSRWAAGEQYF. The CDR3 nucleotides are TGTGCCAGCAGCTTCAGTCGCTGGGCCGCGGGGGAGCAGTACTTC. Looking up the rest from reference TRBV7-8 and TRBJ2-7 gives the full variable domain: GAGVSQSPRYKVAKRGQDVALRCDPISGHVSLFWYQQALGQGPEFLTYFQNEAQLDKSGLPSDRFFAERPEGSVSTLKIQRTQQEDSAVYLCASSFSRWAAGEQYFGPGTRLTVT.

The rearrangement joins TRBV19 to TRBJ2-1; TRBD2 aligns across 11 bases. In germline, CDR1 is LNHDA, CDR2 SQIVND (reference sequence). Trimming took 3 bases from V and 7 from J; bases not matched to a gene: 11. The CDR3 contains 17 residues. CDR3 amino acids: CASSINLAGGLSNEQFF. The DNA of the CDR3 is TGTGCCAGTAGTATCAACCTAGCGGGAGGCCTCTCAAATGAGCAGTTCTTC.

V and J are TRBV6-4 and TRBJ2-7; no clear D. The CDR3 is made up of 14 amino acids. V lost 4 bases, J lost 3 bases, and 13 bases lay in between. Germline V lookup: CDR1 MRHNA, CDR2 SNTAGT. The CDR3, as DNA: TGTGCCAGCAGTGGGGCCCGAAGAGTCTACGAGCAGTACTTC. Amino acid sequence: CASSGARRVYEQYF.

The chain employs TRBV27 and TRBJ2-3, with D tentatively TRBD1 (7 bases). Between the trimmed V and J ends, which lost 3 bases and 4 bases, there was a span of 20 bases. The CDR3 has 17 amino acids. Per the germline V gene, CDR1 is MNHEY and CDR2 is SMNVEV (reference sequence). The CDR3 is CASSLAGGWYGPDTQYF. The CDR3 DNA follows: TGTGCCAGCAGTTTGGCAGGGGGGTGGTATGGTCCAGATACGCAGTATTTT.

This clone was seen only once. The V call is TRBV7-8, the J call TRBJ2-1, with TRBD2 as a possible D gene (6 bases). Trimming removed 1 base at V and 5 bases at J, with 9 bases between. Germline assignment: CDR1 SGHVS and CDR2 FQNEAQ. The CDR3 extends over 14 amino acids. The CDR3 DNA reads as TGTGCCAGCAGCTTAGAGGTAGCGGACAATGAGCAGTTCTTC. Translated: CASSLEVADNEQFF.

The chain couples TRBV6-4 to TRBJ2-7; TRBD1 matches at 7 bases. Looked up from germline, CDR1 is MRHNA and CDR2 is SNTAGT. This CDR3 has 17 amino acids. Trimming removed 3 bases from V and 0 bases from J; junction bases left unmatched: 11. In DNA form, the CDR3 reads TGTGCCAGCAGTGAGAGACAACGCAGGGGGTACTCCTACGAGCAGTACTTC. Translation gives CASSERQRRGYSYEQYF.

The CDR3 DNA follows: TGTGCCTGGAGCACACAGACTAGCAATCAGCCCCAGCATTTT. It yields the protein CAWSTQTSNQPQHF. The chain recombines TRBV30 with TRBJ1-5; D is unclear. V lost 3 bases and J 0 bases, leaving 9 bases between the germline ends. Germline V CDR1 and CDR2: GTSNPN, SVGIG (reference sequence). The CDR3 is 14 amino acids.

The V gene is TRBV5-5, the J gene TRBJ2-1, with 7 bases fitting TRBD2. V was pared by 4 bases and J by 3 bases, with 7 bases of the junction left unmatched. Germline values: CDR1 SGHKS, CDR2 YYEKEE (reference sequence). The CDR3 is 15 residues long. CDR3 DNA sequence: TGTGCCAGCAGCCAAACTAGCGCGTACTACAATGAGCAGTTCTTC. Protein sequence: CASSQTSAYYNEQFF.

The chain links TRBV28 to TRBJ2-7, with D possibly being TRBD1 or TRBD2 (6 bases each). Trimming stripped 4 bases from V and 4 bases from J, with 20 bases between. CDR3 length equals 16 residues. Germline V gene data show CDR1 as MDHEN and CDR2 as SYDVKM. The CDR3 region has the DNA TGTGCCAGCAGTTCCCTTGGTGGGGGGCTGGCGTACGAGCAGTACTTC. As protein: CASSSLGGGLAYEQYF.

This clone showed up just once. The genes are TRBV18 and TRBJ2-1; the D is unclear. CDR1 is KGHSH, CDR2 LQKENI, per germline. Trimming stripped 5 bases from V and 8 bases from J, with 16 bases between. The CDR3 sequence is 14 residues long. The CDR3, as DNA: TGTGCCAGCTCAAGGATAGCTGCAACTGATGAGCAGTTCTTC. Its translation is CASSRIAATDEQFF.

For this clone: Relative to the germline gene, one junction end is altered; a read error may explain this. The J gene is TRBJ2-7, the V gene TRBV20-1; D is perhaps TRBD2 (5 bases). The CDR3 consists of 11 residues. Germline V gives CDR1 DFQATT, CDR2 SNEGSKA (reference sequence). This CDR3 reads CSASLKEVGFF. The CDR3, as DNA: TGCAGTGCTAGCCTAAAGGAGGTGGGTTTCTTC.

This clone was observed a single time. This chain joins TRBV7-6 and TRBJ2-3, with TRBD2 matching 8 bases. With V trimmed by 5 bases and J by 2 bases, 9 bases remained unmatched. CDR1 SGHVS and CDR2 FNYEAQ come from the germline V gene. The CDR3 is 16 amino acids. The CDR3 nucleotides are TGTGCCAGCAGCCGCCTAGCGGGCGGGAACACAGATACGCAGTATTTT. Translated, it gives CASSRLAGGNTDTQYF.

This rearrangement joins TRBV5-1 to TRBJ2-7, with D possibly called TRBD1 or TRBD2 (6 bases each). The CDR3 loop spans 14 amino acids. The V gene's germline CDR1 is SGHRS and CDR2 YFSETQ. Trimming took off 3 bases at V and 6 bases at J, with 16 bases between the two ends. CDR3: CASSSLTGGGEQYF. The CDR3 nucleotides read TGCGCCAGCAGCTCCCTGACAGGAGGGGGCGAGCAGTACTTC.

This chain links TRBV18 with TRBJ2-1, with unresolved D. Per germline, CDR1 KGHSH and CDR2 LQKENI. Trimming cost V 3 bases and J 0 bases, with 9 bases left between them. This CDR3 contains 15 residues. DNA of the CDR3: TGTGCCAGCTCACCGACGCGGATCTCCTACAATGAGCAGTTCTTC. This codes for CASSPTRISYNEQFF.